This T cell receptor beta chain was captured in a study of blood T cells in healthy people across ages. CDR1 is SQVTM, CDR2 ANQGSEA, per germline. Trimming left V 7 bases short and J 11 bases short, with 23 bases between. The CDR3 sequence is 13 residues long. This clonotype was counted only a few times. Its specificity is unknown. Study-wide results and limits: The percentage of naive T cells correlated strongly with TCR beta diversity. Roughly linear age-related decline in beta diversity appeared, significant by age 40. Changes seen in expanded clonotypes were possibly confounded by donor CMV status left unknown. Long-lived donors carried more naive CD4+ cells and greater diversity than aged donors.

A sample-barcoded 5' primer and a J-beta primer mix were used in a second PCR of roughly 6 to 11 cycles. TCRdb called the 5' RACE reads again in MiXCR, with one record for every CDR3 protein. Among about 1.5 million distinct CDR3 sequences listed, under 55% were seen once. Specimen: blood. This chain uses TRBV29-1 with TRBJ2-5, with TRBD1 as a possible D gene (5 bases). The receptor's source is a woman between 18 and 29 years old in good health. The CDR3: CSAVETDYNEQYF. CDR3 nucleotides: TGCAGCGCGGTCGAGACAGATTACAATGAGCAGTACTTC.